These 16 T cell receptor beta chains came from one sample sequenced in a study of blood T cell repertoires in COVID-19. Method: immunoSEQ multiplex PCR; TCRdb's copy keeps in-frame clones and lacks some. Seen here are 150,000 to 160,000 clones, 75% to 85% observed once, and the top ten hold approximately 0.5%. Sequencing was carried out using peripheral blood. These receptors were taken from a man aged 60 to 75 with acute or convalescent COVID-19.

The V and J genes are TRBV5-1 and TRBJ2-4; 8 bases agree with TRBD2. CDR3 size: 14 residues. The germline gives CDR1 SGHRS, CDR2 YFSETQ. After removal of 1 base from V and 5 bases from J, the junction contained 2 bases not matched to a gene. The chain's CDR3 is CASSLTGRENIQYF. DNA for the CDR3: TGCGCCAGCAGCTTGACCGGGAGGGAAAACATTCAGTACTTC.

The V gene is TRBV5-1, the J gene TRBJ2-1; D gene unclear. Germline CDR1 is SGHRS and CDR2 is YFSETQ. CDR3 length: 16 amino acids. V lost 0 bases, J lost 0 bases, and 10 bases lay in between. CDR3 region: CASSLGSPSSYNEQFF. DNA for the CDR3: TGCGCCAGCAGCTTGGGAAGCCCTAGCTCCTACAATGAGCAGTTCTTC. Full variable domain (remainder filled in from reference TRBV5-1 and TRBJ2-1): KAGVTQTPRYLIKTRGQQVTLSCSPISGHRSVSWYQQTPGQGLQFLFEYFSETQRNKGNFPGRFSGRQFSNSRSEMNVSTLELGDSALYLCASSLGSPSSYNEQFFGPGTRLTVL.

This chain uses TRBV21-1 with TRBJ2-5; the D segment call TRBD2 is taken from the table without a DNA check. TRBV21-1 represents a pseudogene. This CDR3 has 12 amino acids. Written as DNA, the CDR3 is TGTGCCAGCAGCCCCTCCCGGGAGACCCAGTACTTC. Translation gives CASSPSRETQYF.

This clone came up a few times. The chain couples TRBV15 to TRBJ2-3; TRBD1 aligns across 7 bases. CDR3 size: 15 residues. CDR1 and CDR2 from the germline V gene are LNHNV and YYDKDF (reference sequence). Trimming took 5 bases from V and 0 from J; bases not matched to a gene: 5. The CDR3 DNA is TGTGCCACCAGCCAATGGGGACAGAGCACAGATACGCAGTATTTT. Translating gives CATSQWGQSTDTQYF.

The CDR3, as DNA: TGTGCCAGCAGCTCTTCGGGGAACACTGAAGCTTTCTTT. This gives the protein CASSSSGNTEAFF. The genes are TRBV3-1 (or the pseudogene TRBV3-2) and TRBJ1-1; unclear D gene. V was pared by 5 bases and J by 1 base, with 8 bases between. Germline CDR1 is LGHDT and CDR2 is YNNKEL (reference sequence). The CDR3 extends over 13 amino acids.

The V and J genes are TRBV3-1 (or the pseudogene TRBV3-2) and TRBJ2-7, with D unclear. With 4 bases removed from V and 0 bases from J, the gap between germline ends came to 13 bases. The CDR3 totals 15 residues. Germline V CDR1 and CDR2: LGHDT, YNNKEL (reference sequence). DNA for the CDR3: TGTGCCAGCAGCCCCGCCGCGCGAAACTCCTACGAGCAGTACTTC. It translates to CASSPAARNSYEQYF.

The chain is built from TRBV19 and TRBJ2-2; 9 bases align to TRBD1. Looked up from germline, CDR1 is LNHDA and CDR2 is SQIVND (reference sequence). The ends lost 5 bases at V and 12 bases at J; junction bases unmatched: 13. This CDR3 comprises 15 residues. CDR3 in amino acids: CASSPADRGGRKLFF. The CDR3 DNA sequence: TGTGCCAGTAGTCCTGCGGACAGGGGCGGACGGAAGCTGTTTTTT.

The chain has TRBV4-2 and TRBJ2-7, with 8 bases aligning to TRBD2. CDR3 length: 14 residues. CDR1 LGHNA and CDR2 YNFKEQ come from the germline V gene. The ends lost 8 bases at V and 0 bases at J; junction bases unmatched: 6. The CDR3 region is CASGFTSGSYEQYF. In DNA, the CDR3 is TGTGCCAGCGGATTCACTAGCGGCTCCTACGAGCAGTACTTC.

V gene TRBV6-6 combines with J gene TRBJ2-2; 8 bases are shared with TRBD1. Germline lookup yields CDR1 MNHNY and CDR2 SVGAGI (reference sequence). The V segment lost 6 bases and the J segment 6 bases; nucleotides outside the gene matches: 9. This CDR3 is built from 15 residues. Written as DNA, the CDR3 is TGTGCCAGCAGACCAGGACAGGGCGGGCCCGGGGAGCTGTTTTTT. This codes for CASRPGQGGPGELFF.

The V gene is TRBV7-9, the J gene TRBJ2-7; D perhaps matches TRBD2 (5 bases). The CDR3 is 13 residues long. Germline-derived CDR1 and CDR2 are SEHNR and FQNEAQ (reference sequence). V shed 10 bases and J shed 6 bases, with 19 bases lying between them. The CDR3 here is CATAAVPRGEQYF. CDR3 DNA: TGTGCCACAGCCGCGGTTCCCCGGGGCGAGCAGTACTTC.

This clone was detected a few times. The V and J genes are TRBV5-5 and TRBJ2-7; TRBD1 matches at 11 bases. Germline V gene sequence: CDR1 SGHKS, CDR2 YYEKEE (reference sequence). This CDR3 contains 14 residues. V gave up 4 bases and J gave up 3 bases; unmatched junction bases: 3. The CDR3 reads CASSRGQGDYEQYF. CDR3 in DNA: TGTGCCAGCAGCCGGGGACAGGGGGACTACGAGCAGTACTTC.

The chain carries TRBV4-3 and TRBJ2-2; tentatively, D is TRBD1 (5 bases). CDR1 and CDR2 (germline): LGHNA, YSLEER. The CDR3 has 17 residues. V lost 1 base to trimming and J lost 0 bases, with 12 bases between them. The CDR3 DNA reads TGCGCCAGCAGCCAAGGGGGCCCAGGGTCGAACACCGGGGAGCTGTTTTTT. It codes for CASSQGGPGSNTGELFF.

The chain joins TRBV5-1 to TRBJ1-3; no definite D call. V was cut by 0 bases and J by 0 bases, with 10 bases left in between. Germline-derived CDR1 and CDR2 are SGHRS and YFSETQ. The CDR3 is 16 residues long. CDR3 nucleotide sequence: TGCGCCAGCAGCTTGGCCGGGATTCGCTCTGGAAACACCATATATTTT. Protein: CASSLAGIRSGNTIYF. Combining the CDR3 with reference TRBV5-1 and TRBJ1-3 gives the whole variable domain KAGVTQTPRYLIKTRGQQVTLSCSPISGHRSVSWYQQTPGQGLQFLFEYFSETQRNKGNFPGRFSGRQFSNSRSEMNVSTLELGDSALYLCASSLAGIRSGNTIYFGEGSWLTVV.

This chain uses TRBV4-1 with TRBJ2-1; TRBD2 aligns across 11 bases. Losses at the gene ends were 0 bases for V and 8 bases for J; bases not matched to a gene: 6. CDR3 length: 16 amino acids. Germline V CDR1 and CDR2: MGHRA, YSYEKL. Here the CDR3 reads CASSQEGLAGGDEQFF. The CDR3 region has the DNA TGCGCCAGCAGCCAAGAAGGACTAGCGGGTGGAGATGAGCAGTTCTTC.

The CDR3, as DNA: TGTGCCAGCACCTTACTAGAGGGCAGTGAGCAGTTCTTC. It specifies CASTLLEGSEQFF. The gene calls are TRBV2 and TRBJ2-1; D perhaps matches TRBD2 (5 bases). The CDR3 is 13 residues long. Trimming removed 7 bases from V and 9 bases from J, with 16 bases in between. The germline gives CDR1 SNHLY, CDR2 FYNNEI.

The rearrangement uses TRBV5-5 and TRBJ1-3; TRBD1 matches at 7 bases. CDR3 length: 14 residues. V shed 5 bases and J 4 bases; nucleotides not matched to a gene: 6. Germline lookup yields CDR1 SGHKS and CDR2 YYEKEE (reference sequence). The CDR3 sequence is CASRSTGAGNTIYF. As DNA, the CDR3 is TGTGCCAGCAGAAGTACAGGGGCCGGAAACACCATATATTTT.